These 16 T cell receptor beta chains were sequenced from one sample in a study of T-cell memory formation after mild COVID-19. TCRdb itself ran the 5' RACE reads through MiXCR, one entry per CDR3 protein. There are fewer than 400,000 distinct CDR3 sequences in the sample; about a sixth occur only once, and 20% to 25% lies in the top ten. Sequenced sample: PBMCs or a T cell subset sorted from them (not recorded which). All receptors come from a man aged 18 to 30 who had mild COVID-19 (a few samples of this study predate the infection). Cell type and time point are not known.

This clonotype showed up just a few times. The rearrangement joins TRBV25-1 to TRBJ1-3; 8 nucleotides match TRBD1. The V segment lost 10 bases and the J segment 6 bases; nucleotides outside the gene matches: 8. The germline V gene encodes CDR1 MGHDK and CDR2 SYGVNS. This CDR3 is 13 amino acids long. For the CDR3, the DNA is TGTGCCACGGCCGGACAGGGACTAAACACCATATATTTT. This sequence encodes CATAGQGLNTIYF.

This clonotype was detected ten times or more. V is TRBV4-1 and J is TRBJ2-2, with TRBD2 identical over 10 bases. Germline trimming cut 4 bases from V and 6 bases from J; bases unmatched to any gene: 11. Per the germline V gene, CDR1 is MGHRA and CDR2 is YSYEKL. This CDR3 spans 17 amino acids. In DNA, the CDR3 is TGCGCCAGCAGCCTATCAGGGCGCCTAGCGGGAGCCGGGGAGCTGTTTTTT. Translated: CASSLSGRLAGAGELFF.

V and J are TRBV7-2 and TRBJ1-2; D uncertain. The CDR3 has 15 residues. CDR1 is SGHTA, CDR2 FQGNSA, per germline. Trimming took 2 bases from V and 0 from J, leaving 10 bases between them. The CDR3 DNA sequence: TGTGCCAGCAGCTTATCCCCAGGAACTAACTATGGCTACACCTTC. Translated: CASSLSPGTNYGYTF.

This chain uses TRBV20-1 with TRBJ1-1; 11 bases map to TRBD1. In germline, CDR1 is DFQATT, CDR2 SNEGSKA (reference sequence). The length of the CDR3 is 14 residues. CDR3 nucleotide sequence: TGCAGGGCCGGGACAGGGGGGATGGGGACTGAAGCTTTCTTT. Its translation is CRAGTGGMGTEAFF.

In its sample, this clonotype was seen a few times. The chain couples TRBV4-1 to TRBJ2-2; 9 bases line up with TRBD1. This CDR3 contains 16 residues. The germline V gene has CDR1 MGHRA and CDR2 YSYEKL. The J segment lost 4 bases and the V segment lost 4 bases, leaving 7 bases of the junction unmatched. In DNA form, the CDR3 reads TGCGCCAGCAGCCTGGACAGGGGAATGGGCACCGGGGAGCTGTTTTTT. As protein: CASSLDRGMGTGELFF.

Note on this clonotype: The CDR3 does not close with the conserved phenylalanine or tryptophan, likely indicating a read error. This CDR3 reads CASSLAPAGELFI. The CDR3, as DNA: TGTGCCAGCAGCTTGGCCCCCGCCGGGGAGCTGTTTATT. The chain employs TRBV5-6 and TRBJ2-2, with D uncertain. Germline V lookup: CDR1 SGHDT, CDR2 YYEEEE. The CDR3 spans 13 residues. V was shortened by 0 bases and J by 6 bases, with 6 bases between the two germline ends.

V and J are TRBV9 and TRBJ2-5; the match to TRBD2 covers 9 bases. The trim removed 4 bases at V and 6 bases at J, leaving 10 bases unmatched. This CDR3 comprises 15 residues. The germline CDR1 and CDR2 sequences are SGDLS and YYNGEE. In DNA, the CDR3 is TGTGCCAGCAGCCCCTTTGCGGGGGGGAGTCAGACCCAGTACTTC. Translating gives CASSPFAGGSQTQYF.

The chain couples TRBV7-2 to TRBJ1-1, with TRBD1 matching 10 bases. J gave up 3 bases and V 5 bases, and 6 bases lay outside the gene matches. CDR3 size: 15 residues. Germline V gene sequence: CDR1 SGHTA, CDR2 FQGNSA. CDR3 loop: CASSRQGARDTEAFF. The CDR3, as DNA: TGTGCCAGCAGCCGACAGGGGGCGCGGGACACTGAAGCTTTCTTT.

V and J are TRBV6-5 and TRBJ2-3, with D perhaps TRBD1 (6 bases). This CDR3 has 15 residues. Germline assignment: CDR1 MNHEY and CDR2 SVGAGI. The V end lost 8 bases, the J end lost 4 bases, and 19 bases lay between the germline ends. The CDR3 here is CASYTGLAGADTQYF. The CDR3 DNA is TGTGCCAGCTATACAGGGCTAGCTGGGGCAGATACGCAGTATTTT.

This chain connects TRBV12-3 or TRBV12-4 to TRBJ2-5; TRBD2 is a possible D gene (5 bases). V was trimmed by 1 base and J by 3 bases, leaving 9 bases between them. This CDR3 spans 14 amino acids. The DNA of the CDR3 is TGTGCCAGCAGTTTAGGCTTCGGGGAAGAGACCCAGTACTTC. It specifies CASSLGFGEETQYF.

This clonotype has a handful of counts. The V and J genes are TRBV12-3 or TRBV12-4 and TRBJ2-3, with 8 bases aligning to TRBD1. The V gene end was trimmed by 6 bases and the J gene end by 4 bases; junction bases not matched to a gene: 6. The CDR3 covers 14 residues. The CDR3 nucleotides read TGTGCCAGCAGGGGGACAGGCGACTCAGATACGCAGTATTTT. Protein sequence: CASRGTGDSDTQYF.

This chain uses TRBV7-9 with TRBJ1-2; weak D call: TRBD1 (6 bases). Trimming took 5 bases from V and 7 from J, leaving 14 bases between them. The CDR3 contains 13 residues. The germline CDR1 and CDR2 sequences are SEHNR and FQNEAQ (reference sequence). The CDR3 protein is CASSQGQSLGYTF. In nucleotides, the CDR3 is TGTGCCAGCAGCCAGGGACAATCCCTTGGCTACACCTTC.

Ten or more counts support this clonotype. The chain carries TRBV2 and TRBJ2-1, with D hard to call. CDR3 length: 10 amino acids. Germline V CDR1 and CDR2: SNHLY, FYNNEI. V dropped 6 bases and J dropped 10 bases, with 7 bases sitting between them. The CDR3 region is CASRFREQFF. The CDR3 region has the DNA TGTGCCAGCAGATTTAGGGAGCAGTTCTTC. Together with reference TRBV2 and TRBJ2-1, the CDR3 gives the full variable domain: EPEVTQTPSHQVTQMGQEVILRCVPISNHLYFYWYRQILGQKVEFLVSFYNNEISEKSEIFDDQFSVERPDGSNFTLKIRSTKLEDSAMYFCASRFREQFFGPGTRLTVL.

CDR3 amino acids: CASSETWTENTIYF. The CDR3 DNA is TGTGCCAGCTCGGAGACCTGGACGGAAAACACCATATATTTT. The chain employs TRBV12-3 or TRBV12-4 and TRBJ1-3; no firm D call. Trimming stripped 8 bases from V and 6 bases from J, with 17 bases between. This CDR3 spans 14 amino acids.

This clonotype has more than one count but fewer than ten. This chain connects TRBV7-9 to TRBJ2-2; possibly TRBD1 for D (5 bases). This CDR3 region has 15 residues. Germline V lookup: CDR1 SEHNR, CDR2 FQNEAQ (reference sequence). Deletions cut 3 bases from V and 4 bases from J, with 12 bases between. The CDR3: CASSLAGLGTGELFF. CDR3 sequence (DNA): TGTGCCAGCAGCTTGGCAGGGCTGGGCACCGGGGAGCTGTTTTTT.

This clonotype occurred many times. The chain employs TRBV11-1 and TRBJ2-7; D perhaps matches TRBD2 (6 bases). Per germline, CDR1 SGHAT and CDR2 FQDESV (reference sequence). V lost 8 bases and J lost 3, with 14 bases in between. The CDR3 extends over 13 amino acids. CDR3 sequence (DNA): TGTGCCAGCGGATCCGGGACTTACTACGAGCAGTACGTC. Translating it yields CASGSGTYYEQYV.